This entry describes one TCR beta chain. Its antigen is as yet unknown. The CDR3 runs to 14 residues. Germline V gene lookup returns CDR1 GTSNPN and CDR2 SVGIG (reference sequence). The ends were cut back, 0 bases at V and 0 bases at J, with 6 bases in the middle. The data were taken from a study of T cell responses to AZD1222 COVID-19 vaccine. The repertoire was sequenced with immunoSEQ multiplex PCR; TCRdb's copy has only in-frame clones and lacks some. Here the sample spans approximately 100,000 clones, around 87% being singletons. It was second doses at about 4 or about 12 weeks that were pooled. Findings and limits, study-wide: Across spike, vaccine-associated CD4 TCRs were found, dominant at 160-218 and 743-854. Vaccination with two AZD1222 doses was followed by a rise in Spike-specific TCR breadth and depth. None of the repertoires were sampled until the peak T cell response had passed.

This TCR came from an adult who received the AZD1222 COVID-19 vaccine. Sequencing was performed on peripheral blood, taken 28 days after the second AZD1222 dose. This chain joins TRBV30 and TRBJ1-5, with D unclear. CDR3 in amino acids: CAWSVLDSNQPQHF. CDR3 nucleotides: TGTGCCTGGAGTGTGCTCGATAGCAATCAGCCCCAGCATTTT.